What follows is one TCR beta chain and its context. The time point: peripheral blood 6 weeks after treatment start. Each patient contributed between 1 and 8 total time points of blood mononuclear cells, pretreatment and during treatment. This sample is part of a study of PD-L1 blockade in urothelial cancer. Looking at the study overall: When patients started atezolizumab in the mid-2010s, it was given at 1,200 mg intravenously every 3 weeks. About 85% of the roughly 30 patients were males with bladder-origin urothelial cancer. The researchers analyzed blood 3 weeks (second dose) and 6 weeks after treatment start.

Sequencing used immunoSEQ multiplex PCR; TCRdb keeps in-frame clones, though not all of them. The sample holds 50,000 or so clones; approximately 86% are singletons and the top ten take about 10%. The source was PBMCs, collected around atezolizumab (anti-PD-L1) treatment. The sequence derives from a man aged 55 to 69 with urothelial cancer.

The CDR3 protein is CASRDDRVGTDTQYF. In DNA form, the CDR3 reads TGTGCCAGCAGAGATGACAGGGTCGGCACAGATACGCAGTATTTT. The J gene is TRBJ2-3, the V gene TRBV7-9; 7 positions agree with TRBD1. Per germline, CDR1 SEHNR and CDR2 FQNEAQ (reference sequence). V lost 6 bases, J lost 1 base, and 7 bases stayed unmatched. The CDR3 is 15 amino acids. The full variable domain, its missing parts supplied by reference TRBV7-9 and TRBJ2-3, is DTGVSQNPRHKITKRGQNVTFRCDPISEHNRLYWYRQTLGQGPEFLTYFQNEAQLEKSRLLSDRFSAERPKGSFSTLEIQRTEQGDSAMYLCASRDDRVGTDTQYFGPGTRLTVL.